The clone carrying this T cell receptor (beta chain) was detected only a few times. The antigen remains undetermined. The data are from a study of response to subunit inactivated influenza vaccine. Study-wide results and caveats: Every seasonal influenza vaccination brings in few new T cells, the authors suggested.

TCRdb reprocessed the RT-PCR reads with MiXCR, giving one entry per CDR3 protein. The sample yields 550,000 to 800,000 distinct CDR3 sequences, approximately 15% seen once. This CDR3 region has 14 residues. V lost 1 base, J lost 6 bases, and 10 bases lay in between. Germline CDR1 LGHNA, CDR2 YSLEER. The rearrangement joins TRBV4-3 to TRBJ1-5, with D maybe TRBD1 (5 bases). The input for sequencing was PBMCs from blood, taken less than 15 days before vaccination. The TCR sequence derives from a man in his fifties or sixties who received an inactivated influenza vaccine. The CDR3 loop reads CASSQGVGGQPQHF. In nucleotides, the CDR3 is TGCGCCAGCAGCCAAGGGGTTGGGGGTCAGCCCCAGCATTTT.